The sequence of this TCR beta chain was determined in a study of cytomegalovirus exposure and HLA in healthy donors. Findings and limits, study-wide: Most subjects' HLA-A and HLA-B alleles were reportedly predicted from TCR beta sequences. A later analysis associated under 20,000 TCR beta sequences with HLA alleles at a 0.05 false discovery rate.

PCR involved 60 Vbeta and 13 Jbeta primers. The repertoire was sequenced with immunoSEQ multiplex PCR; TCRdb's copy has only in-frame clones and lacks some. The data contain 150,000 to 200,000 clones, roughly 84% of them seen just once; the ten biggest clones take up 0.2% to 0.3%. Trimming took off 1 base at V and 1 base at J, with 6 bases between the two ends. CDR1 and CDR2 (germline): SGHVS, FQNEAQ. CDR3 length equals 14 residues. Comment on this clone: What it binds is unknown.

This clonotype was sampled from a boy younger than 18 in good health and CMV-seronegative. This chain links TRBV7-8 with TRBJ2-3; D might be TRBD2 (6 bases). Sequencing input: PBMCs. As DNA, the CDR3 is TGTGCCAGCAGCTTAGTAGCGGGCACAGATACGCAGTATTTT. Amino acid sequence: CASSLVAGTDTQYF.